Listed here are 5 T cell receptor beta chains from one sample, sequenced in a study of blood T cells in healthy people across ages. Primers used in a second PCR of roughly 6 to 11 cycles were a sample-barcoded 5' primer and a J-beta primer mix. TCRdb redid the calling of the 5' RACE reads with MiXCR, one entry per CDR3 protein. Among over 950,000 distinct CDR3 sequences, roughly 47% were seen once, and the ten largest hold about 22%. The specimen was blood. Every receptor here comes from a woman aged 55-69 years in good health.

The rearrangement uses TRBV20-1 and TRBJ2-7; the D is unclear. The CDR3 length is 15 residues. Trimming stripped 3 bases from V and 0 bases from J, with 15 bases between. Germline V gene data show CDR1 as DFQATT and CDR2 as SNEGSKA (reference sequence). Here the CDR3 reads CSASYQPGHSYEQYF. The DNA for the CDR3 is TGCAGTGCTAGTTATCAGCCGGGCCACTCCTACGAGCAGTACTTC.

This clonotype has ten or more counts. The chain couples TRBV29-1 to TRBJ2-5; D possibly corresponds to TRBD1 (5 bases). Germline V gene data show CDR1 as SQVTM and CDR2 as ANQGSEA. This CDR3 contains 12 residues. Deletions cut 7 bases from V and 0 bases from J, with 9 bases between. The CDR3 sequence: CSGNRYQETQYF. CDR3 nucleotide sequence: TGCAGCGGTAACAGGTACCAAGAGACCCAGTACTTC.

The chain is built from TRBV7-2 and TRBJ2-4; 8 bases line up with TRBD2. The J call may be faulty, since TRBJ2-5 better matches the DNA end. Germline V CDR1 and CDR2: SGHTA, FQGNSA. The CDR3 contains 16 residues. The CDR3 nucleotides read TGTGCCAGCAGCCAAAGCCCAGCGGGAGAGGGAGAGACCCAGTACTTC. Residues: CASSQSPAGEGETQYF.

This clonotype was found a few times. The genes are TRBV28 and TRBJ2-3; D is possibly TRBD2 (7 bases). The CDR3 is 15 residues long. The germline V gene encodes CDR1 MDHEN and CDR2 SYDVKM. Trimming pared 6 bases from V and 3 bases from J, leaving 16 bases between. The chain's CDR3 is CASSQGGAVTDTQYF. The CDR3 bases are TGTGCCAGCAGCCAAGGGGGGGCAGTTACAGATACGCAGTATTTT.

This clonotype appeared once. This chain uses TRBV4-2 with TRBJ2-7; the D gene is possibly TRBD2 (6 bases). V lost 1 base and J 0 bases, leaving 19 bases between the germline ends. CDR3 length equals 18 residues. Germline CDR1 reads LGHNA; CDR2 reads YNFKEQ. The CDR3 bases are TGTGCCAGCAGCCAAGGAACTAGCAGGAGTAGTAACTCCTACGAGCAGTACTTC. Translation gives CASSQGTSRSSNSYEQYF.